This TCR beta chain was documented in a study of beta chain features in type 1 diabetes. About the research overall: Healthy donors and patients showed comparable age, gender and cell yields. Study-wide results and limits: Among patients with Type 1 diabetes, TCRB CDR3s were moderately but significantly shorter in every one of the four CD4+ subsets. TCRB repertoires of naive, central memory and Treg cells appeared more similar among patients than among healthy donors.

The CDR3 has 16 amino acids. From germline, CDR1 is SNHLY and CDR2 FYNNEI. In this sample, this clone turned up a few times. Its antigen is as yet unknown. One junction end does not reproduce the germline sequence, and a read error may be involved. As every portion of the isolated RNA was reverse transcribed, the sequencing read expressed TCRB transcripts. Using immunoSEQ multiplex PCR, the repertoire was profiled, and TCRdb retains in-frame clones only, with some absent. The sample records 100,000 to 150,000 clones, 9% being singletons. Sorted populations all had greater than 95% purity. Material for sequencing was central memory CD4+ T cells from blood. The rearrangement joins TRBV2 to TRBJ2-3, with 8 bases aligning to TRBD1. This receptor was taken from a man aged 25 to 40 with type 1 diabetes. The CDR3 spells CASSEDRGLPTDTQYF. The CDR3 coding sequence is TGTGCCAGCAGCGAAGACAGGGGCCTACCCACAGATACGCAGTATTTT.